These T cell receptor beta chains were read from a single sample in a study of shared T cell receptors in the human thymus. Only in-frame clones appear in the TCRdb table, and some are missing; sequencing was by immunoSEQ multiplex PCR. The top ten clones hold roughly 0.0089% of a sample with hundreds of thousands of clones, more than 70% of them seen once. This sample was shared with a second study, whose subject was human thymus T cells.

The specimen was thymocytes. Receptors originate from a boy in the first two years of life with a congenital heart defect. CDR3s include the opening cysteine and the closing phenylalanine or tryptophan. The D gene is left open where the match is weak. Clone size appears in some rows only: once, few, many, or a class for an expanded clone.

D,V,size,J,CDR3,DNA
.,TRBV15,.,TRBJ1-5,CATSTRGRHQPQHF,TGTGCCACCAGCACAAGAGGCAGACATCAGCCCCAGCATTTT
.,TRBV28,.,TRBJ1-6,CASSPGGDLGSPLHF,TGTGCCAGCAGCCCCGGAGGGGACTTAGGGTCACCCCTCCACTTT
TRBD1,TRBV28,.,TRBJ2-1,CASSLGTGRVSEQFF,TGTGCCAGCAGTCTCGGGACAGGGAGGGTCAGTGAGCAGTTCTTC
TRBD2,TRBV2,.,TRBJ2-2,CASSASGRRTGELFF,TGTGCCAGCAGTGCTAGCGGGAGAAGAACCGGGGAGCTGTTTTTT
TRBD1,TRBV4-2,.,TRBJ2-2,CASSETGDTGELFF,TGTGCCAGCAGCGAGACAGGGGACACCGGGGAGCTGTTTTTT
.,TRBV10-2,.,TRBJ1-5,CASSAIQGFGQPQHF,TGCGCCAGCAGTGCGATTCAGGGGTTTGGTCAGCCCCAGCATTTT
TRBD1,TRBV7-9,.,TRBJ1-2,CASSLPDRAYGYTF,TGTGCCAGCAGCTTACCCGACAGGGCCTATGGCTACACCTTC
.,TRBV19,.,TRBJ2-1,CATGRGDEQFF,TGTGCCACAGGAAGGGGCGATGAGCAGTTCTTC
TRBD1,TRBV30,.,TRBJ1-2,CAWSPTGVYGYTF,TGTGCCTGGAGTCCGACAGGGGTCTATGGCTACACCTTC
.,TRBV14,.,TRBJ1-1,CASSLGNRQPSEAFF,TGTGCCAGCAGCCTCGGAAATAGACAGCCCTCTGAAGCTTTCTTT
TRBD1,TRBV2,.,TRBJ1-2,CASSEALTGAHYGYTF,TGTGCCAGCAGTGAAGCGCTAACAGGGGCCCACTATGGCTACACCTTC
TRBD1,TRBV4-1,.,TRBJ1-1,CASSQGSGGRTEAFF,TGCGCCAGCAGCCAAGGGTCAGGGGGGAGGACTGAAGCTTTCTTT
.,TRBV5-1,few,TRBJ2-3,CASSLAPTGKRGTDTQYF,TGCGCCAGCAGCTTGGCCCCCACGGGAAAAAGGGGCACAGATACGCAGTATTTT
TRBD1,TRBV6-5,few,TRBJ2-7,CASSYSTGVGYEQYF,TGTGCCAGCAGTTACTCGACAGGGGTTGGGTACGAGCAGTACTTC
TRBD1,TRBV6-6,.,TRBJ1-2,CASSWGQNEDYTF,TGTGCCAGCAGTTGGGGACAGAATGAGGACTACACCTTC
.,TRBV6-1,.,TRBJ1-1,CASSALDRTPNTEAFF,TGTGCCAGCAGTGCCCTTGACAGGACCCCCAACACTGAAGCTTTCTTT
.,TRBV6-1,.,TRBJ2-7,CASSEADGDTYEQYF,TGTGCCAGCAGTGAAGCGGACGGGGACACCTACGAGCAGTACTTC
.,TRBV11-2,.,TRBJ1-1,CASSLPPGRQSVNTEAFF,TGTGCCAGCAGCTTACCCCCAGGCCGACAATCAGTGAACACTGAAGCTTTCTTT
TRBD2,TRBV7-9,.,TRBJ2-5,CASSLETTSGSGEVETQYF,TGTGCCAGCAGCTTAGAAACGACTAGCGGGAGTGGTGAGGTGGAGACCCAGTACTTC
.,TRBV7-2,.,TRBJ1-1,CASSCQGGNTEAFF,TGTGCCAGCAGCTGTCAGGGAGGGAACACTGAAGCTTTCTTT
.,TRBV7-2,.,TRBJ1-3,CASSSTASGNTIYF,TGTGCCAGCAGCTCGACAGCTTCTGGAAACACCATATATTTT
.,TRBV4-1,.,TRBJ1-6,CASSQDRGRAGDSPLHF,TGCGCCAGCAGCCAAGATAGGGGCCGGGCAGGGGATTCACCCCTCCACTTT
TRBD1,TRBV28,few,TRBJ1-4,CASREPGQEEDEKLFF,TGTGCCAGCAGGGAACCGGGACAGGAGGAGGATGAAAAACTGTTTTTT
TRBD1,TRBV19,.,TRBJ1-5,CASIPQGGNQPQHF,TGTGCCAGTATTCCCCAGGGGGGAAATCAGCCCCAGCATTTT
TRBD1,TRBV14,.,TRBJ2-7,CASSQDWQGDRTLSYEQYF,TGTGCCAGCAGCCAAGACTGGCAGGGGGACCGGACCCTCTCCTACGAGCAGTACTTC
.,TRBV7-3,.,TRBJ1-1,CASSLEGGANTEAFF,TGTGCCAGCAGCTTAGAAGGGGGGGCCAACACTGAAGCTTTCTTT
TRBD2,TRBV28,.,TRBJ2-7,CASSLCPSGRAYEQYF,TGTGCCAGCAGTTTATGTCCTAGCGGGAGGGCGTACGAGCAGTACTTC
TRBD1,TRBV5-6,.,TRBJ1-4,CASSWGTEISTNEKLFF,TGTGCCAGCAGCTGGGGGACAGAGATTTCAACTAATGAAAAACTGTTTTTT
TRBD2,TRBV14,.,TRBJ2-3,CASKLAGDTDTQYF,TGTGCCAGCAAGTTGGCGGGGGACACAGATACGCAGTATTTT
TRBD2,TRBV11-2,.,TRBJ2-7,CASSLPGGSIPYEQYF,TGTGCCAGCAGCTTACCAGGCGGGAGTATCCCCTACGAGCAGTACTTC
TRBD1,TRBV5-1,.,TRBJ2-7,CASSLAGTGNHEQYF,TGCGCCAGCAGCTTGGCTGGGACAGGGAACCACGAGCAGTACTTC
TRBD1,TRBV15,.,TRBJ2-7,CATSTAPKTGGPSYEQYF,TGTGCCACCAGCACAGCGCCTAAAACAGGGGGCCCTTCCTACGAGCAGTACTTC
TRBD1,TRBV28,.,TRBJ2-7,CASSLTGTGAYEQYF,TGTGCCAGCAGTTTGACCGGGACAGGGGCCTACGAGCAGTACTTC
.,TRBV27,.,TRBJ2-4,CASSLRNRAKNIQYF,TGTGCCAGCAGCTTGCGTAATCGGGCCAAAAACATTCAGTACTTC
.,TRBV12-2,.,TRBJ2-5,CASRWKEETQYF,TGTGCAAGTCGCTGGAAGGAGGAGACCCAGTACTTC
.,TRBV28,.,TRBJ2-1,CASSTLLAGAKNEQFF,TGTGCCAGCAGTACCCTGCTCGCGGGGGCGAAGAATGAGCAGTTCTTC
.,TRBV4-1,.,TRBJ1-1,CASSQDGEGDTEAFF,TGCGCCAGCAGCCAAGACGGGGAGGGGGACACTGAAGCTTTCTTT
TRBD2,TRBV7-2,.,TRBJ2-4,CASSLWGGVAKNIQYF,TGTGCCAGCAGCTTATGGGGAGGGGTGGCCAAAAACATTCAGTACTTC
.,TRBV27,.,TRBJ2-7,CASSLSTRTYEQYF,TGTGCCAGCAGTTTGTCGACAAGAACCTACGAGCAGTACTTC
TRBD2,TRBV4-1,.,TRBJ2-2,CASSQDRTGGGNTGELFF,TGCGCCAGCAGCCAAGATCGTACTGGCGGGGGAAACACCGGGGAGCTGTTTTTT
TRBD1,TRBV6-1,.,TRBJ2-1,CASSAPGQRYNEQFF,TGTGCCAGCAGTGCCCCGGGACAGCGATACAATGAGCAGTTCTTC
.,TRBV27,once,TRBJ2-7,CASSLSIGGTYEQYF,TGTGCCAGCAGTTTATCGATTGGCGGGACCTACGAGCAGTACTTC
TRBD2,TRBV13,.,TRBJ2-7,CASSPRLADAYEQYF,TGTGCCAGCAGCCCCCGACTAGCGGATGCCTACGAGCAGTACTTC
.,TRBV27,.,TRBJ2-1,CASSSITGGHNEQFF,TGTGCCAGCAGTTCTATTACCGGGGGACACAATGAGCAGTTCTTC
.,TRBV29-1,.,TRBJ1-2,CSVDGGFLGGYTF,TGCAGCGTTGATGGAGGCTTTCTCGGGGGCTACACCTTC
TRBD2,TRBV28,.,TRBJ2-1,CASSSGAELAGQYYNEQFF,TGTGCCAGCAGTTCAGGGGCTGAGCTAGCGGGCCAATATTACAATGAGCAGTTCTTC
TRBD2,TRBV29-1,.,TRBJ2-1,CSVRLAVCNEQFF,TGCAGCGTTCGACTAGCGGTTTGCAATGAGCAGTTCTTC
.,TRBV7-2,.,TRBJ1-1,CASSLTFPTEAFF,TGTGCCAGCAGCTTGACATTTCCCACTGAAGCTTTCTTT
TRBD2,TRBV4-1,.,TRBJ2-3,CASSQDPGGSTDTQYF,TGCGCCAGCAGCCAAGATCCGGGAGGGTCCACAGATACGCAGTATTTT
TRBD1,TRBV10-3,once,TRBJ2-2,CAISTGGGPGELFF,TGTGCCATCAGTACAGGGGGCGGGCCCGGGGAGCTGTTTTTT
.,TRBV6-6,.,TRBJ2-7,CASSRREPYEQYF,TGTGCCAGCAGCCGAAGGGAGCCCTACGAGCAGTACTTC
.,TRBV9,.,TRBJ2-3,CASSAHGGTDTQYF,TGTGCCAGCAGCGCCCACGGGGGCACAGATACGCAGTATTTT
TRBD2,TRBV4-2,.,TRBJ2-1,CASSQEAGREAGLRNEQFF,TGTGCCAGCAGCCAAGAGGCGGGGCGGGAGGCGGGCCTTCGCAATGAGCAGTTCTTC
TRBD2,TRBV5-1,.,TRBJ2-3,CASSPGLAERNTQYF,TGCGCCAGCAGCCCGGGACTAGCGGAAAGGAATACGCAGTATTTT
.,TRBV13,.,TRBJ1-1,CASSPPGTEAFF,TGTGCCAGCAGCCCCCCGGGCACTGAAGCTTTCTTT
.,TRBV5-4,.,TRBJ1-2,CASSLTLSRGDGYTF,TGTGCCAGCAGCTTGACTTTATCCAGGGGTGATGGCTACACCTTC
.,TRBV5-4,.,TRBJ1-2,CASSLRLFFSKGKSDYGYTF,TGTGCCAGCAGCTTAAGGCTCTTTTTTTCCAAGGGGAAGTCAGACTATGGCTACACCTTC
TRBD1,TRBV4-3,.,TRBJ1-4,CASSQGDSNEKLFF,TGCGCCAGCAGCCAAGGGGACAGTAATGAAAAACTGTTTTTT
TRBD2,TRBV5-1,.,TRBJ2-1,CASSTGTSGQSYNEQFF,TGCGCCAGCAGCACCGGGACTAGCGGGCAAAGCTACAATGAGCAGTTCTTC
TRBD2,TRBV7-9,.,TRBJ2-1,CASSLVAGGPIYNEQFF,TGTGCCAGCAGCTTAGTAGCGGGGGGCCCTATCTACAATGAGCAGTTCTTC